The present TCR beta chain was sequenced within a study of regulatory T cells in long-lasting Graves disease. This clonotype was recorded at least ten times. As for time point: newly diagnosed GD, antithyroid drugs for less than 3 months. Extracted PBMC RNA gave rise to the TCR library. Diagnosis followed American Thyroid Association guidelines for Graves' disease. The authors built TCR beta libraries using iRepertoire HTBI primers and Arm-PCR of CDR3 regions. TCRdb re-derived calls from the multiplex PCR reads in MiXCR, one entry per CDR3 protein. In the table there are hundreds of thousands of distinct CDR3 sequences, around 16% of which are singletons. From germline, CDR1 is DFQATT and CDR2 SNEGSKA (reference sequence). The V and J ends lost 6 bases and 9 bases, in that order; junction bases with no gene match: 14. CDR3 length: 15 amino acids.

The TCR was taken from a female donor with Graves disease. The rearrangement links TRBV20-1 to TRBJ1-6, with TRBD1 identical over 7 bases. The specimen comprised peripheral blood mononuclear cells (PBMCs), sampled at new diagnosis, from a patient treated with antithyroid drugs. The CDR3 DNA follows: TGCAGTGCCGAACCCCCAAAGACAGGGCGTTCACCCCTCCACTTT. It yields the protein CSAEPPKTGRSPLHF.